These 27 T cell receptor beta chains originate from one sample sequenced in a study of spatial heterogeneity in lung cancer. Study-level points and caveats: Within tumors, counts of expanded alpha and beta TCRs tracked tumor mutation counts.

TCRdb passed the 5' RACE reads through MiXCR, listing each CDR3 protein once. The sample includes around 690 distinct CDR3 sequences, 16% of them seen just once. Their antigens remain unidentified. Time point specified: sample taken at primary tumor resection. The sample was lung tumor tissue, taken at surgery. These TCRs come from a male donor with early-stage non-small cell lung cancer.

This chain joins TRBV11-3 and TRBJ2-7; 7 bases match TRBD2. Germline values: CDR1 SGHNT, CDR2 YENEEA. This CDR3 has 14 amino acids. J gave up 0 bases and V 5 bases, and 4 bases lay outside the gene matches. The CDR3 nucleotides read TGTGCCAGCAGCATCAGCGGGGACTCCTACGAGCAGTACTTC. Protein product: CASSISGDSYEQYF.

The rearrangement uses TRBV28 and TRBJ2-7; D gene unclear. Germline CDR1 and CDR2: MDHEN and SYDVKM. The CDR3 covers 11 residues. The germline V and J ends were trimmed by 6 bases and 4 bases, with 7 bases remaining between them. CDR3 region: CASSLGYEQYF. The DNA for the CDR3 is TGTGCCAGCAGCTTGGGATACGAGCAGTACTTC.

The rearrangement joins TRBV5-1 to TRBJ1-1; TRBD1 might be the D (6 bases). Looked up from germline, CDR1 is SGHRS and CDR2 is YFSETQ. V lost 4 bases to trimming and J lost 2 bases, with 9 bases between them. The CDR3 loop spans 13 amino acids. The CDR3 DNA follows: TGCGCCAGCAGCCAGGGGATAAACACTGAAGCTTTCTTT. Its translation: CASSQGINTEAFF. Based on the CDR3 plus reference TRBV5-1 and TRBJ1-1, the full variable domain is KAGVTQTPRYLIKTRGQQVTLSCSPISGHRSVSWYQQTPGQGLQFLFEYFSETQRNKGNFPGRFSGRQFSNSRSEMNVSTLELGDSALYLCASSQGINTEAFFGQGTRLTVV.

This chain connects TRBV3-1 to TRBJ2-5; 12 positions agree with TRBD2. V gave up 0 bases and J gave up 8 bases; unmatched junction bases: 4. Germline V gene data show CDR1 as LGHDT and CDR2 as YNNKEL (reference sequence). There are 15 residues in the CDR3. CDR3 region: CASSQDTLAGGTQYF. CDR3 DNA: TGTGCCAGCAGCCAAGATACACTAGCGGGAGGAACCCAGTACTTC.

The chain is built from TRBV6-5 and TRBJ1-2; tentatively, D is TRBD1 (5 bases). The germline V and J ends were trimmed by 2 bases and 4 bases, with 11 bases remaining between them. CDR3 length: 14 amino acids. Germline loops: CDR1 MNHEY, CDR2 SVGAGI. CDR3 sequence (DNA): TGTGCCAGCAGTTACGGGGGAGCGGCCTATGGCTACACCTTC. This translates into CASSYGGAAYGYTF.

The chain has TRBV29-1 and TRBJ2-7, with a tentative D call TRBD2 (6 bases). The CDR3 loop spans 11 amino acids. CDR1 is SQVTM, CDR2 ANQGSEA, per germline. Trimming removed 7 bases at V and 6 bases at J, with 13 bases between. Here the CDR3 DNA reads TGCAGCGCAGCTCGGGGGACCGAGCAGTACTTC. Residues: CSAARGTEQYF.

As for this clonotype: A read error may account for a junction end that differs from germline. This CDR3 is CSARLAGPNPGELFF. The CDR3 DNA reads TGCAGTGCTAGACTAGCGGGTCCGAACCCCGGGGAGCTGTTTTTT. The chain couples TRBV20-1 to TRBJ2-2; 8 bases are a match to TRBD2. This CDR3 region has 15 residues. The V gene's germline CDR1 is DFQATT and CDR2 SNEGSKA (reference sequence).

The chain has TRBV25-1 and TRBJ2-7; D tentatively reads TRBD1 or TRBD2 (5 bases each). The CDR3 sequence is 14 residues long. The V and J ends lost 4 bases and 2 bases respectively, with 12 bases between them. Germline V gives CDR1 MGHDK, CDR2 SYGVNS. The CDR3 DNA sequence: TGTGCCAGCAGTGGCCGGGACGGTCCCTACGAGCAGTACTTC. This sequence encodes CASSGRDGPYEQYF.

DNA of the CDR3: TGTGCCAGCATTCCCCCTGGGACTCCCTCCTACAATGAGCAGTTCTTC. It translates to CASIPPGTPSYNEQFF. The chain couples TRBV2 to TRBJ2-1; D may be TRBD2 (6 bases). Germline V gene data show CDR1 as SNHLY and CDR2 as FYNNEI. The V and J ends lost 7 bases and 0 bases respectively, with 16 bases between them. The CDR3 has 16 amino acids.

There are a few counts of this clonotype. This chain joins TRBV5-6 and TRBJ1-6, with D perhaps matching TRBD1 (5 bases). Between the trimmed V and J ends, which lost 4 bases and 7 bases, there was a span of 24 bases. The CDR3 has 18 residues. CDR1 is SGHDT and CDR2 is YYEEEE in the germline V gene. This chain's CDR3 is CASSGGDGIGSRNSPLHF. In DNA form, the CDR3 reads TGTGCCAGCAGCGGCGGGGACGGGATCGGTAGCAGAAATTCACCCCTCCACTTT.

This sequence joins TRBV12-3 or TRBV12-4 and TRBJ2-7; TRBD1 or TRBD2 may be the D gene (5 bases each). CDR3 size: 15 residues. V was cut by 6 bases and J by 5 bases, with 20 bases left in between. CDR3 DNA sequence: TGTGCCAGCAGGTCCGGGACCCTTTTTCGGGACGAGCAGTACTTC. This encodes CASRSGTLFRDEQYF.

By share, this clonotype ranks as medium-sized (0.01 to 0.1%). This sequence joins TRBV28 and TRBJ2-4, with 11 bases identical to TRBD1. The CDR3 has 15 residues. The ends lost 6 bases at V and 6 bases at J; junction bases unmatched: 7. CDR1 MDHEN and CDR2 SYDVKM come from the germline V gene. In DNA, the CDR3 is TGTGCCAGCAGATCGGGACAGGGGGTCGGAAACATTCAGTACTTC. Translated, it gives CASRSGQGVGNIQYF.

There are a few counts of this clonotype. The J gene is TRBJ1-5, the V gene TRBV20-1; D remains unclear. CDR3 length: 14 amino acids. Trimming removed 3 bases from V and 4 bases from J, with 13 bases in between. Per germline, CDR1 DFQATT and CDR2 SNEGSKA (reference sequence). The CDR3 here is CSARAASLNQPQHF. CDR3 sequence (DNA): TGCAGTGCTAGGGCAGCCAGCCTGAATCAGCCCCAGCATTTT.

This clonotype counts as large (0.1 to 1%). The chain combines TRBV7-9 with TRBJ2-1; D might be TRBD1 (6 bases). V lost 5 bases and J 10 bases, leaving 15 bases between the germline ends. The length of the CDR3 is 13 residues. Germline CDR1 SEHNR, CDR2 FQNEAQ (reference sequence). This CDR3 reads CASSPGQKLEQFF. CDR3 coding DNA: TGTGCCAGCAGCCCAGGACAGAAATTGGAGCAGTTCTTC.

This clonotype is categorized as medium-sized. The J gene is TRBJ1-4, the V gene TRBV3-1, with 8 positions matching TRBD1. The CDR3 is made up of 15 amino acids. V was pared by 5 bases and J by 11 bases, with 13 bases of the junction left unmatched. Germline V gives CDR1 LGHDT, CDR2 YNNKEL (reference sequence). The CDR3 sequence is CASSSRDRTPGKLFF. In nucleotides, the CDR3 is TGTGCCAGCAGCTCGCGGGACAGGACCCCCGGGAAACTGTTTTTT.

Sample share makes this clonotype large. This chain joins TRBV18 and TRBJ2-7; TRBD2 is a possible D gene (6 bases). In germline, CDR1 is KGHSH, CDR2 LQKENI. V was pared by 6 bases and J by 5 bases, with 17 bases between. The CDR3 runs 14 residues. The CDR3 DNA sequence: TGTGCCAGCTCCCCTACAGCGGGTATGAACGAGCAGTACTTC. It translates to CASSPTAGMNEQYF.

This clonotype rates as medium-sized. The chain combines TRBV3-1 with TRBJ2-5; D gene unclear. The ends were cut back, 1 base at V and 1 base at J, with 10 bases in the middle. Germline-derived CDR1 and CDR2 are LGHDT and YNNKEL (reference sequence). The CDR3 is 15 amino acids. The CDR3 DNA follows: TGTGCCAGCAGCCAAGGTCGGGTTCCCCAAGAGACCCAGTACTTC. It codes for CASSQGRVPQETQYF.

The chain has TRBV12-3 or TRBV12-4 and TRBJ2-7; 9 nucleotides agree with TRBD1. The CDR3 contains 15 residues. The ends lost 6 bases at V and 1 base at J; junction bases unmatched: 7. Here the CDR3 DNA reads TGTGCCAGCAGGCTAGACGGGACAGGGTCCTACGAGCAGTACTTC. Protein: CASRLDGTGSYEQYF.

This clonotype is classed as medium-sized. The V gene is TRBV27, the J gene TRBJ2-5; the D is unclear. The CDR3 has 14 amino acids. Germline CDR1 MNHEY, CDR2 SMNVEV (reference sequence). Trimming took 3 bases from V and 6 from J, leaving 14 bases between them. In DNA, the CDR3 is TGTGCCAGCAGTTTGGTTTTGGGATGGAAGACCCAGTACTTC. This gives the protein CASSLVLGWKTQYF.

Sample share makes this clonotype medium-sized. The chain joins TRBV7-2 to TRBJ1-1; no clear D gene. The CDR3 is 14 residues long. The ends were cut back, 2 bases at V and 3 bases at J, with 10 bases in the middle. Germline V gives CDR1 SGHTA, CDR2 FQGNSA. The CDR3, as DNA: TGTGCCAGCAGCTTAATGGCGGGAGACACTGAAGCTTTCTTT. It encodes CASSLMAGDTEAFF.

V is TRBV7-2 and J is TRBJ2-7, with 7 bases lining up with TRBD1. The CDR3 extends over 13 amino acids. The germline CDR1 and CDR2 sequences are SGHTA and FQGNSA. V was clipped by 5 bases and J by 11 bases; unmatched bases: 12. DNA for the CDR3: TGTGCCAGCAGCCCTGACAGGGTGCGGGCAGAGTACTTC. It codes for CASSPDRVRAEYF.

The chain combines TRBV6-2 or TRBV6-3 with TRBJ1-5, with D possibly matching TRBD1 (6 bases). CDR3 size: 16 residues. The V and J ends lost 0 bases and 4 bases respectively, with 13 bases between them. Germline CDR1 and CDR2: MNHEY and SVGEGT. CDR3 bases: TGTGCCAGCAGTTACTCGATGGAGGGGGAGAATCAGCCCCAGCATTTT. This codes for CASSYSMEGENQPQHF.

The CDR3 bases are TGTGCCAGCAGTTTGCAGCTGGGAGGGGGCTCTGGAAACACCATATATTTT. This sequence encodes CASSLQLGGGSGNTIYF. The chain recombines TRBV28 with TRBJ1-3; maybe TRBD1 (6 bases). Germline V CDR1 and CDR2: MDHEN, SYDVKM. Trimming pared 3 bases from V and 0 bases from J, leaving 15 bases between. The CDR3 consists of 17 residues.

The chain links TRBV5-1 to TRBJ2-3; TRBD2 agrees at 9 bases. The CDR3 sequence is 19 residues long. The germline CDR1 and CDR2 sequences are SGHRS and YFSETQ. V was clipped by 4 bases and J by 0 bases; unmatched bases: 15. CDR3 sequence (DNA): TGCGCCAGCAGCCCCCGAGGGGGCGGGAGGGCCCAGAGCACAGATACGCAGTATTTT. Translation: CASSPRGGGRAQSTDTQYF.

By share, this clonotype counts as medium-sized. This chain connects TRBV20-1 to TRBJ2-1, with 7 bases matching TRBD1. Germline V lookup: CDR1 DFQATT, CDR2 SNEGSKA (reference sequence). CDR3 length equals 15 residues. The V segment lost 3 bases and the J segment 0 bases; nucleotides outside the gene matches: 5. CDR3 nucleotide sequence: TGCAGTGCTAGGGGACCAGGGGGCTCCTACAATGAGCAGTTCTTC. This sequence encodes CSARGPGGSYNEQFF.

By share, this clonotype ranks as medium-sized. The J gene is TRBJ2-3, the V gene TRBV11-2, with unresolved D. Germline CDR1 reads SGHAT; CDR2 reads FQNNGV. V was trimmed by 4 bases and J by 0 bases, leaving 8 bases between them. This CDR3 spans 14 amino acids. The CDR3 DNA sequence: TGTGCCAGCAGCTCGGGCCATAGCACAGATACGCAGTATTTT. This codes for CASSSGHSTDTQYF. Looking up the rest from reference TRBV11-2 and TRBJ2-3 gives the full variable domain: EAGVAQSPRYKIIEKRQSVAFWCNPISGHATLYWYQQILGQGPKLLIQFQNNGVVDDSQLPKDRFSAERLKGVDSTLKIQPAKLEDSAVYLCASSSGHSTDTQYFGPGTRLTVL.

This clonotype was detected only a few times. V and J are TRBV25-1 and TRBJ2-7; D call uncertain. Germline loops: CDR1 MGHDK, CDR2 SYGVNS. CDR3 length: 13 residues. V lost 5 bases and J 3 bases, leaving 11 bases between the germline ends. CDR3 coding DNA: TGTGCCAGCAGTTCACAGTCGTTCTACGAGCAGTACTTC. Translating gives CASSSQSFYEQYF.